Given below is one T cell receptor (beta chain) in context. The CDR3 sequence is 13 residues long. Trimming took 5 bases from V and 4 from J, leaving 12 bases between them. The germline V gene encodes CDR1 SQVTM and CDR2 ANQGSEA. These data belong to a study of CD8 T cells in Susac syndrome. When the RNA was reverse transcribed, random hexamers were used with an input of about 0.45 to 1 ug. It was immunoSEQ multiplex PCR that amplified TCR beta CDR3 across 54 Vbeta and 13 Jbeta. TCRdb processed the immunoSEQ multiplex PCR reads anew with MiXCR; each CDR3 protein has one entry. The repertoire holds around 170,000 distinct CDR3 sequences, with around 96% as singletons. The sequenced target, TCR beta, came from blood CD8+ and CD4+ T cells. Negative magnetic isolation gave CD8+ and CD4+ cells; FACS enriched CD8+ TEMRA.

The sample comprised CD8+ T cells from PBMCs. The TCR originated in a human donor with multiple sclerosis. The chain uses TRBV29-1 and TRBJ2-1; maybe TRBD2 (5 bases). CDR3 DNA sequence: TGCAGCGTTCTTAGCGAGCGATACAATGAGCAGTTCTTC. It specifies CSVLSERYNEQFF.